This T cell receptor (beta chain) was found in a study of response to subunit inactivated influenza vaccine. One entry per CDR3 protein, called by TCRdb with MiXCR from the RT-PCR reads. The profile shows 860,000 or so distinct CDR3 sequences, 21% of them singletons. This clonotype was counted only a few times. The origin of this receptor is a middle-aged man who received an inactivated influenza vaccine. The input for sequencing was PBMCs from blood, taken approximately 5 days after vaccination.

The CDR3 region has the DNA TGTGCCAGCAGTTTAAATCGGGCTCAGGGGGTGGCTTTCTTT. It is translated as CASSLNRAQGVAFF. The V gene is TRBV12-3 or TRBV12-4, the J gene TRBJ1-1; 7 nucleotides align to TRBD1. CDR3 length: 14 amino acids. The J segment lost 11 bases and the V segment lost 2 bases, leaving 11 bases of the junction unmatched.